These T cell receptor beta chains were read from a single sample in a study of T cell responses to AZD1222 COVID-19 vaccine. Generated by immunoSEQ multiplex PCR, the TCRdb table keeps only in-frame clones and is missing some. The table lists 130,000 to 150,000 clones, 70% to 90% of them singletons. The sample here was peripheral blood, taken on day 0 of AZD1222 vaccination. The source is an adult in good health. Both conserved end residues are part of each CDR3. D genes are given only for firm matches. The size entry is marked missing in some rows and otherwise reads once, few, many or a size class.

V gene	J gene	clone size	D gene	CDR3 DNA	CDR3 protein
TRBV12-3/TRBV12-4	TRBJ2-7	.	TRBD1	TGTGCCAGCAGCCGGGACAGTAGCTACGAGCAGTACTTC	CASSRDSSYEQYF
TRBV28	TRBJ1-2	.	.	TGTGCCAGCTTGGGGAGCGGGGAACCGATCTATGGCTACACCTTC	CASLGSGEPIYGYTF
TRBV28	TRBJ1-5	.	.	TGTGCCAGCAGTTTGATTGGAGGTGGTGGAATACACAATCAGCCCCAGCATTTT	CASSLIGGGGIHNQPQHF
TRBV28	TRBJ1-5	.	.	TGTGCCAGCAGTTTTGGACAGCGGGGGGCCAATCAGCCCCAGCATTTT	CASSFGQRGANQPQHF
TRBV30	TRBJ2-7	.	.	TGTGCCTCGAAAACAGGGTCTGGCTACGAGCAGTACTTC	CASKTGSGYEQYF
TRBV30	TRBJ1-1	.	.	TGTGCCTGGAGTACAGGGATGGGACACCAGGGGTTT	CAWSTGMGHQGF
TRBV7-9	TRBJ1-6	few	TRBD1	TGTGCCAGCAGCCCGACAGGGGGTAATTCACCCCTCCACTTT	CASSPTGGNSPLHF
TRBV19	TRBJ1-1	.	.	TGTGCCAGTAGTATTAGCCGACTGAACACTGAAGCTTTCTTT	CASSISRLNTEAFF
TRBV25-1	TRBJ2-7	once	.	TGTGCCAGCCCATACGGGACCCAGCGGTCCTACGAGCAGTACTTC	CASPYGTQRSYEQYF
TRBV28	TRBJ2-1	once	.	TGTGCCAGCAGCTCTCCGGGAGTGGTCTACAATGAGCAGTTCTTC	CASSSPGVVYNEQFF
TRBV2	TRBJ1-2	.	.	TGTGCCAGCACCTTCGATCCCTCCCGAGGACACTACTATGGCTACACCTTC	CASTFDPSRGHYYGYTF
TRBV24-1	TRBJ2-2	once	.	TGTGCCACCAGTGCTCTAGGCAGGGCGAACACCGGGGAGCTGTTTTTT	CATSALGRANTGELFF
TRBV7-9	TRBJ1-3	.	TRBD1	TGTGCCAGCAGCTTGGGGACAGGGCTGTTTGCTGGAAACACCATATATTTT	CASSLGTGLFAGNTIYF
TRBV6-2/TRBV6-3	TRBJ2-7	few	TRBD1	TGTGCCAGCAGTTCAAGTCTGGCCGGGACAGTGGTCTCTGACGAGCAGTACTTC	CASSSSLAGTVVSDEQYF
TRBV10-3	TRBJ1-4	.	.	TGTGCCATCAGTGATAAAGGGGGGGAAAAACTGTTTTTT	CAISDKGGEKLFF
TRBV10-3	TRBJ1-1	.	.	TGTGCCATCAAGGAGGGCAGGGAAGGGACTGAAGCTTTCTTT	CAIKEGREGTEAFF
TRBV7-8	TRBJ2-7	.	TRBD1	TGTGCCAGCAGCTTAGCAGGGACAGGCTCCTACGAGCAGTACTTC	CASSLAGTGSYEQYF
TRBV28	TRBJ2-3	.	TRBD2	TGTGCCAGCAGTCCCAGGCCACCGCTAGCGGGAGGGAGGGCAGATACGCAGTATTTT	CASSPRPPLAGGRADTQYF
TRBV6-2/TRBV6-3	TRBJ2-3	.	.	TGTGCCAGCAGTTACGGGACTACGCAGTATTTT	CASSYGTTQYF
TRBV21-1	TRBJ1-4	.	.	TGTGCCAGCAGCAAGTCCCACAGGGTAGGGGATGAAAAACTGTTTTTT	CASSKSHRVGDEKLFF
TRBV4-2	TRBJ1-2	.	.	TGTGCCAGCAGCCAAGACAGTGAAGGCTACACCTTC	CASSQDSEGYTF
TRBV4-1	TRBJ2-7	.	.	TGCGCCAGCAGCTTCGACAGGTACAGCTCCTACGAGCAGTACTTC	CASSFDRYSSYEQYF
TRBV11-2	TRBJ2-1	.	.	TGTGCCAGCAGCTTAGATGTAGCGGCCTACAATGAGCAGTTCTTC	CASSLDVAAYNEQFF
TRBV29-1	TRBJ2-6	.	.	TGCAGCGTGAGTAGCTCTGGGGCCAACGTCCTGACTTTC	CSVSSSGANVLTF
TRBV12-3/TRBV12-4	TRBJ1-1	.	TRBD1	TGTGCCAGCAGTTTAAGGGGGCTGACTGAAGCTTTCTTT	CASSLRGLTEAFF
TRBV12-3/TRBV12-4	TRBJ2-2	.	.	TGTGCCAGCAGTTTTGCCGGGGAGCTGTTTTTT	CASSFAGELFF
TRBV12-3/TRBV12-4	TRBJ2-5	.	.	TGTGCCAGCAGTTTAAATAGCGGCGAGACCCAGTACTTC	CASSLNSGETQYF
TRBV27	TRBJ1-1	.	TRBD1	TGTGCCAGCAGTTTATCTCCCACAGGGGGGAACACTGAAGCTTTCTTT	CASSLSPTGGNTEAFF
TRBV27	TRBJ1-4	.	TRBD1	TGTGCCAGCGGGGGACAGGGTCGGAATGAAAAACTGTTTTTT	CASGGQGRNEKLFF
TRBV2	TRBJ2-2	.	.	TGTGCCAGCAGAGACACGAGCATTAACACCGGGGAGCTGTTTTTT	CASRDTSINTGELFF
TRBV27	TRBJ1-1	once	TRBD1	TGTGCCAGCAGTTTGTGGCCGACAGGGGCCCGGTTGAACACTGAAGCTTTCTTT	CASSLWPTGARLNTEAFF
TRBV5-1	TRBJ2-1	few	.	TGCGCCAGCAGCTTGTCCAATGAGCAGTTCTTC	CASSLSNEQFF
TRBV6-2/TRBV6-3	TRBJ1-5	once	.	TGTGCCAGCAGCCGTCACGAGGGGGGCTCCAATCAGCCCCAGCATTTT	CASSRHEGGSNQPQHF
TRBV11-2	TRBJ2-1	.	.	TGTGCCAGCAGCTTACTAGCTTCTTCCTCCTACAATGAGCAGTTCTTC	CASSLLASSSYNEQFF
TRBV19	TRBJ1-5	.	.	TGTGCCAGTGAAGGACTCTATAGCAATCAGCCCCAGCATTTT	CASEGLYSNQPQHF
TRBV28	TRBJ2-3	.	.	TGTGCCAGCAGCCTTTTGGGCCGCACAGATACGCAGTATTTT	CASSLLGRTDTQYF
TRBV19	TRBJ2-7	.	TRBD2	TGTGCCAGTAGTTCCCACGGCATAGCGGGGTACGAGCAGTACTTC	CASSSHGIAGYEQYF
TRBV7-9	TRBJ1-2	few	TRBD1	TGTGCCAGCAGCTTGGGACAGGGGTCCCTCCATGGCTACACCTTC	CASSLGQGSLHGYTF
TRBV5-4	TRBJ2-1	.	.	TGTGCCAGCAGCTCCGGGACAGCTCGGGGGGGGCTCAATGAGCAGTTCTTC	CASSSGTARGGLNEQFF
TRBV7-9	TRBJ2-7	.	.	TGTGCCAGCAGCCCCCGGGACGGAGCCTACGAGCAGTACTTC	CASSPRDGAYEQYF
TRBV5-1	TRBJ2-6	once	.	TGCGCCAGCAGCTTGGAGGCGTTCGGGGCCAACGTCCTGACTTTC	CASSLEAFGANVLTF
TRBV5-1	TRBJ2-7	.	TRBD2	TGCGCCAGCAGCCGACTAGAGGGACTAGCGGGAGGTCACGAGCAGTACTTC	CASSRLEGLAGGHEQYF
TRBV19	TRBJ2-7	.	.	TGTGCCAGTAGTAACGACAGGGAGGGATTTTACGAGCAGTACTTC	CASSNDREGFYEQYF
TRBV11-3	TRBJ2-1	.	.	TGTGCCAGCAGCTTAGCAGATTACAATGAGCAGTTCTTC	CASSLADYNEQFF
TRBV30	TRBJ1-6	.	.	TGTGCCTGGATCCCCGGACGGGCCTATAATTCACCCCTCCACTTT	CAWIPGRAYNSPLHF
TRBV7-3	TRBJ2-2	.	TRBD2	TGTGCCAGCAGCCCTCATCGACTAGCTAGCACCGGGGAGCTGTTTTTT	CASSPHRLASTGELFF
TRBV11-3	TRBJ2-5	.	TRBD2	TGTGCCAGCAGCCTTTTACTAGCGGGAGGACAAGAGACCCAGTACTTC	CASSLLLAGGQETQYF
TRBV28	TRBJ1-1	.	.	TGTGCCAGCAGTTTATCCCAGGCAACGAACACTGAAGCTTTCTTT	CASSLSQATNTEAFF
TRBV24-1	TRBJ2-1	.	.	TGTGCCACCAGTGGGGACAGTAGCGGGGCCTCCTACAATGAGCAGTTCTTC	CATSGDSSGASYNEQFF
TRBV18	TRBJ2-3	.	.	TGTGCCAGCTCAAGCAGAGGGGCTAGAAGCACAGATACGCAGTATTTT	CASSSRGARSTDTQYF